The sample holds a few counts of the clone carrying this T cell receptor (beta chain). Germline values: CDR1 KGHSH, CDR2 LQKENI. Trimming removed 2 bases from V and 5 bases from J; junction bases left unmatched: 5. CDR3 length equals 15 residues. The data stem from a study of T cells in Graves' hyperthyroidism and ophthalmopathy. TCR beta CDR3 regions were amplified from RNA transcripts. First-round RT-PCR with HTBI primers amplified the TCR CDR3 region. MiXCR, applied by TCRdb to the multiplex PCR reads, yields one record per CDR3 protein. Here the sample spans 300,000 to 500,000 distinct CDR3 sequences, roughly an eighth being singletons.

The TCR comes from a man aged 45 to 65 with Graves' ophthalmopathy. This chain joins TRBV18 and TRBJ2-5, with 10 bases aligning to TRBD2. Source material: blood. CDR3 sequence: CASSPRLAGEETQYF. CDR3 coding DNA: TGTGCCAGCTCACCAAGACTAGCGGGTGAGGAGACCCAGTACTTC.